This T cell receptor beta chain was recovered during a study of blood T cells in healthy people across ages. Overall study results and limits: The unknown donor CMV status may have confounded expanded clonotype changes.

Peripheral blood from each donor was collected in a volume of 9.5 to 10 milliliters. For the second PCR, which ran for about 6 to 11 cycles, a sample-barcoded 5' primer and a J-beta primer mix were used. TCRdb called the 5' RACE reads again in MiXCR, with one record for every CDR3 protein. The profile shows more than 800,000 distinct CDR3 sequences, under 45% of them singletons. This CDR3 is built from 15 residues. The trim removed 7 bases at V and 2 bases at J, leaving 11 bases unmatched. This clonotype was observed many times. Its target is unknown. The J gene is TRBJ2-7, the V gene TRBV12-3 or TRBV12-4, with 7 bases fitting TRBD1. The sample taken for sequencing was blood. The sequence came from a woman aged 60 to 75 in good health. The CDR3 spells CASILTGQPPYEQYF. CDR3 nucleotides: TGTGCCAGCATACTAACGGGACAGCCTCCCTACGAGCAGTACTTC.